Detailed here is one TCR beta chain. The sample originates from a study of blood T cell repertoires in COVID-19. Study details: Italy, Spain and the United States were the sources of the convalescent and acute COVID-19 samples.

The ends were cut back, 4 bases at V and 1 base at J, with 5 bases in the middle. From germline, CDR1 is SGHRS and CDR2 YFSETQ. The CDR3 has 13 residues. Only in-frame clones appear in the TCRdb table, and some are missing; sequencing was by immunoSEQ multiplex PCR. Here the sample spans 180,000 or so clones, roughly 88% being singletons. This chain joins TRBV5-1 and TRBJ2-2; no definite D call. Sequencing was done on a sample of peripheral blood. This sequence originates from a human donor with active or convalescent COVID-19. The donor label of this sample is uncertain. The CDR3 loop reads CASSQLNTGELFF. CDR3 sequence (DNA): TGCGCCAGCAGCCAACTGAACACCGGGGAGCTGTTTTTT.